The entry that follows covers one T cell receptor (beta chain) sequence. Its cognate antigen is unknown. Produced via immunoSEQ multiplex PCR; TCRdb's table is partial and in-frame only. The sample shows roughly 140,000 clones, around nine tenths of them seen only once. This entry is derived from a study of T cell responses to AZD1222 COVID-19 vaccine. Study-wide results and caveats: In a largely white British group with more females than males, clonal diversity was possibly underestimated. Spike-specific TCR breadth and depth grew following two AZD1222 doses. Spike-spanning, vaccine-associated CD4 TCRs were dominant at 160-218 and 743-854.

This CDR3 region has 16 residues. V was shortened by 0 bases and J by 8 bases, with 18 bases between the two germline ends. Germline loops: CDR1 SGHNT, CDR2 YYREEE (reference sequence). The receptor was isolated from an adult in good health. V and J are TRBV5-4 and TRBJ2-1, with D possibly being TRBD2 (7 bases). The specimen comprised peripheral blood, sampled on day 0 of AZD1222 vaccination. The DNA for the CDR3 is TGTGCCAGCAGCTTGGCCGGCGGCGGGGGCCACGATGAGCAGTTCTTC. This codes for CASSLAGGGGHDEQFF. The full variable domain, rest sourced from reference TRBV5-4 and TRBJ2-1, is ETGVTQSPTHLIKTRGQQVTLRCSSQSGHNTVSWYQQALGQGPQFIFQYYREEENGRGNFPPRFSGLQFPNYSSELNVNALELDDSALYLCASSLAGGGGHDEQFFGPGTRLTVL.